Below are 32 T cell receptor beta chains sequenced from a single sample in a study of cytomegalovirus exposure and HLA in healthy donors. Primers included in the PCR were 60 Vbeta and 13 Jbeta primers. Data came from immunoSEQ multiplex PCR; TCRdb stores just in-frame clones and leaves some out. The table records hundreds of thousands of clones, 85% of them present only once. The sequencing input was PBMCs. All receptors come from a girl between 2 and 10 years old in good health and CMV-seronegative.

The chain recombines TRBV30 with TRBJ2-7, with D unresolved. V was trimmed by 3 bases and J by 2 bases, leaving 8 bases between them. CDR1 and CDR2 (germline): GTSNPN, SVGIG (reference sequence). This CDR3 has 12 amino acids. The DNA of the CDR3 is TGTGCCTGGAGGGGCTTGGCCTACGAGCAGTACTTC. Protein: CAWRGLAYEQYF.

The V gene is TRBV10-2, the J gene TRBJ1-1; D is possibly TRBD1 (6 bases). Germline V gives CDR1 WSHSY, CDR2 SAAADI. V was cut by 4 bases and J by 1 base, with 10 bases left in between. This CDR3 is built from 14 residues. The CDR3, as DNA: TGCGCCAGCAGTGCAACAGGGTCGAACACTGAAGCTTTCTTT. Its translation: CASSATGSNTEAFF.

In nucleotides, the CDR3 is TGTGCCATCAGTGAGGTGAGGGTCGAGCAGTACTTC. It yields the protein CAISEVRVEQYF. The V call is TRBV10-3, the J call TRBJ2-7; maybe TRBD2 (5 bases). V was shortened by 2 bases and J by 6 bases, with 8 bases between the two germline ends. Germline lookup yields CDR1 ENHRY and CDR2 SYGVKD. This CDR3 is 12 amino acids long.

A single count supports this clone. This chain links TRBV25-1 with TRBJ2-1; TRBD2 matches 7 bases. V dropped 8 bases and J dropped 6; count of bases not matched to a gene: 7. The CDR3 is made up of 13 amino acids. CDR1 is MGHDK, CDR2 SYGVNS, per germline. In DNA form, the CDR3 reads TGTGCCAGCCTTGGACTAGAACGCAATGAGCAGTTCTTC. It codes for CASLGLERNEQFF.

V gene TRBV30 combines with J gene TRBJ2-3; 8 bases align to TRBD2. The junction had 12 bases not matched to a gene; V was cut back by 1 base and J by 6 bases. CDR3 length: 16 amino acids. From germline, CDR1 is GTSNPN and CDR2 SVGIG (reference sequence). In nucleotides, the CDR3 is TGTGCCTGGAGTGGACCTGACGGGAGGGCCGGGGATACGCAGTATTTT. Translated, it gives CAWSGPDGRAGDTQYF.

This rearrangement joins TRBV5-4 to TRBJ2-4; 7 bases agree with TRBD2. CDR3 size: 15 residues. V was clipped by 2 bases and J by 1 base; unmatched bases: 3. Germline V gene data show CDR1 as SGHNT and CDR2 as YYREEE (reference sequence). The CDR3 reads CASSLTGGAKNIQYF. The DNA for the CDR3 is TGTGCCAGCAGCTTAACGGGAGGTGCCAAAAACATTCAGTACTTC.

J is TRBJ1-5 and V is TRBV20-1, with a weak D call TRBD1 (5 bases). V lost 3 bases and J lost 9, with 9 bases in between. Per the germline V gene, CDR1 is DFQATT and CDR2 is SNEGSKA (reference sequence). This CDR3 is 11 amino acids long. This chain's CDR3 is CSASRGRPQHF. CDR3 in DNA: TGCAGTGCTAGTCGGGGGAGGCCCCAGCATTTT.

The rearrangement joins TRBV11-2 to TRBJ2-1, with D hard to call. Per germline, CDR1 SGHAT and CDR2 FQNNGV. V shed 2 bases and J shed 6 bases, with 8 bases lying between them. This CDR3 spans 13 amino acids. The CDR3 here is CASSLRVLNEQFF. In DNA form, the CDR3 reads TGTGCCAGCAGCTTACGCGTCCTCAATGAGCAGTTCTTC.

J is TRBJ2-5 and V is TRBV5-1, with 7 bases matching TRBD2. Germline V gives CDR1 SGHRS, CDR2 YFSETQ. The CDR3 is 13 amino acids. Unmatched junction bases numbered 4, after V lost 4 bases and J lost 4 bases. CDR3 coding DNA: TGCGCCAGCAGCACCGGGACTACAGAGACCCAGTACTTC. Its protein product is CASSTGTTETQYF.

This clone was observed a single time. This chain links TRBV30 with TRBJ2-4; perhaps TRBD2 as D (6 bases). Trimming removed 2 bases from V and 0 bases from J, with 11 bases in between. Germline V lookup: CDR1 GTSNPN, CDR2 SVGIG (reference sequence). The length of the CDR3 is 15 residues. The CDR3 region is CAWSFGGLAKNIQYF. CDR3 nucleotides: TGTGCCTGGAGTTTCGGGGGTCTAGCCAAAAACATTCAGTACTTC. The variable domain in full, completed from reference TRBV30 and TRBJ2-4, reads SQTIHQWPATLVQPVGSPLSLECTVEGTSNPNLYWYRQAAGRGLQLLFYSVGIGQISSEVPQNLSASRPQDRQFILSSKKLLLSDSGFYLCAWSFGGLAKNIQYFGAGTRLSVL.

The rearrangement uses TRBV28 and TRBJ2-5, with 8 bases aligning to TRBD1. This CDR3 is built from 17 residues. Germline values: CDR1 MDHEN, CDR2 SYDVKM. With V trimmed by 5 bases and J by 5 bases, 16 bases remained unmatched. CDR3: CASSTSIQGAWKETQYF. The DNA of the CDR3 is TGTGCCAGCAGTACCTCCATCCAGGGGGCCTGGAAGGAGACCCAGTACTTC.

The chain uses TRBV10-2 and TRBJ2-3, with D tentatively TRBD2 (6 bases). Germline V gives CDR1 WSHSY, CDR2 SAAADI. The CDR3 consists of 12 residues. The V end lost 7 bases, the J end lost 1 base, and 6 bases lay between the germline ends. CDR3 DNA: TGCGCCAGCAAGCGGGGCACAGATACGCAGTATTTT. Translation: CASKRGTDTQYF.

The DNA for the CDR3 is TGTGCCAGCAGCGGGAGTCGGGAGGGAGATACGCAGTATTTT. The encoded protein is CASSGSREGDTQYF. The V and J genes are TRBV27 and TRBJ2-3, with TRBD2 matching over 8 bases. The CDR3 extends over 14 amino acids. Germline CDR1 MNHEY, CDR2 SMNVEV (reference sequence). V lost 6 bases to trimming and J lost 5 bases; unmatched junction nucleotides: 7.

This clone showed up just a few times. The rearrangement uses TRBV6-5 and TRBJ2-7; 11 nucleotides line up with TRBD1. J lost 2 bases, V lost 8 bases, and 5 bases had no gene match. The CDR3 spans 14 residues. The germline gives CDR1 MNHEY, CDR2 SVGAGI. As DNA, the CDR3 is TGTGCCAGCCTGTCGGGACAGGGGGCCTACGAGCAGTACTTC. This codes for CASLSGQGAYEQYF.

This chain links TRBV5-1 with TRBJ1-2, with D uncertain. V lost 0 bases and J lost 6, with 9 bases in between. Germline CDR1 SGHRS, CDR2 YFSETQ. The CDR3 covers 13 residues. The DNA for the CDR3 is TGCGCCAGCAGCTTGGGAACAGCTAATGGCTACACCTTC. This translates into CASSLGTANGYTF.

With respect to this clone: The junction departs from the called germline gene at one end, perhaps through a read error. The chain recombines TRBV5-8 with TRBJ2-7; 8 positions match TRBD2. The germline gives CDR1 SGHTS, CDR2 YDEGEE. The CDR3 consists of 14 residues. The CDR3 is CASTTGRGSSTGNF. In DNA form, the CDR3 reads TGTGCCAGCACCACCGGGAGGGGGTCCTCTACGGGGAACTTC.

The rearrangement uses TRBV25-1 and TRBJ1-2; D may be TRBD1 (6 bases). There are 15 residues in the CDR3. V lost 1 base, J lost 7 bases, and 16 bases lay in between. Germline V gives CDR1 MGHDK, CDR2 SYGVNS. CDR3: CASSEFRGGAGGYTF. CDR3 coding DNA: TGTGCCAGCAGTGAATTTAGGGGGGGCGCGGGTGGCTACACCTTC.

Notes on this clone: At the DNA level, this CDR3 is encoded by other sequences in the same sample as well. This chain connects TRBV2 to TRBJ2-7; 11 bases line up with TRBD1. V lost 6 bases to trimming and J lost 5 bases; unmatched junction nucleotides: 3. Germline CDR1 reads SNHLY; CDR2 reads FYNNEI. The CDR3 runs to 13 residues. CDR3 sequence (DNA): TGTGCCAGCAGGGGGACAGGGGGTGACGAGCAGTACTTC. This sequence encodes CASRGTGGDEQYF.

This chain links TRBV4-1 with TRBJ1-3; D is unclear. The CDR3 has 17 amino acids. V lost 2 bases to trimming and J lost 2 bases, with 16 bases between them. CDR1 and CDR2 (germline): MGHRA, YSYEKL. The CDR3 DNA is TGCGCCAGCAGCCAAATTTGGTCGGGATCCCCTGGAAACACCATATATTTT. Encoded protein: CASSQIWSGSPGNTIYF.

The chain links TRBV6-5 to TRBJ2-3; 7 nucleotides agree with TRBD1. Looked up from germline, CDR1 is MNHEY and CDR2 is SVGAGI. This CDR3 is built from 16 residues. V lost 0 bases, J lost 0 bases, and 3 bases stayed unmatched. This chain's CDR3 is CASSYSIGGSTDTQYF. In DNA form, the CDR3 reads TGTGCCAGCAGTTACTCGATAGGGGGCAGCACAGATACGCAGTATTTT.

This clone has only a few counts. This chain uses TRBV9 with TRBJ2-3, with D hard to call. The CDR3 length is 14 residues. V was cut by 1 base and J by 5 bases, with 11 bases left in between. Germline assignment: CDR1 SGDLS and CDR2 YYNGEE. For the CDR3, the DNA is TGTGCCAGCAGCGTACAGCTCGCTAGAGATACGCAGTATTTT. Protein sequence: CASSVQLARDTQYF.

CDR3 bases: TGTGCCTGGAGGACCTCTGGGCGGGAGGGAGTGTACAATGAGCAGTTCTTC. Translated, it gives CAWRTSGREGVYNEQFF. J is TRBJ2-1 and V is TRBV30; the match to TRBD2 covers 9 bases. V was clipped by 3 bases and J by 4 bases; unmatched bases: 13. The germline V gene encodes CDR1 GTSNPN and CDR2 SVGIG (reference sequence). There are 17 residues in the CDR3.

The gene calls are TRBV18 and TRBJ2-3; no clear D. The CDR3 has 16 amino acids. Germline CDR1 KGHSH, CDR2 LQKENI. V was trimmed by 3 bases and J by 0 bases, leaving 13 bases between them. The CDR3 bases are TGTGCCAGCTCACCCTTAAAAGGAGCTAGCACAGATACGCAGTATTTT. Encoded protein: CASSPLKGASTDTQYF. Supplemented by reference TRBV18 and TRBJ2-3, the full variable domain reads NAGVMQNPRHLVRRRGQEARLRCSPMKGHSHVYWYRQLPEEGLKFMVYLQKENIIDESGMPKERFSAEFPKEGPSILRIQQVVRGDSAAYFCASSPLKGASTDTQYFGPGTRLTVL.

The chain joins TRBV6-1 to TRBJ2-7; TRBD2 is a possible D gene (5 bases). Germline V CDR1 and CDR2: MNHNS, SASEGT. The CDR3 runs to 10 residues. With 4 bases removed from V and 7 bases from J, the gap between germline ends came to 5 bases. The CDR3 protein is CASSGEEQYF. The DNA of the CDR3 is TGTGCCAGCAGTGGGGAGGAGCAGTACTTC.

This clone was seen only a few times. The V call is TRBV4-2, the J call TRBJ1-2; a weak D match, TRBD1 (6 bases). The CDR3 extends over 14 amino acids. The V end lost 6 bases, the J end lost 4 bases, and 15 bases lay between the germline ends. The germline CDR1 and CDR2 sequences are LGHNA and YNFKEQ. The CDR3 is CASSQKQGPYGYTF. DNA of the CDR3: TGTGCCAGCAGTCAAAAGCAGGGGCCCTATGGCTACACCTTC.

In this sample, this clone turned up a few times. The chain links TRBV4-1 to TRBJ2-5, with 8 nucleotides matching TRBD1. The CDR3 runs to 14 residues. Trimming at V came to 2 bases and at J to 5 bases, leaving 4 bases not matched to a gene. Germline CDR1 and CDR2: MGHRA and YSYEKL. Here the CDR3 DNA reads TGCGCCAGCAGCCAATACAGGGGGGAGGAGACCCAGTACTTC. This sequence encodes CASSQYRGEETQYF.

The chain recombines TRBV14 with TRBJ1-2, with D perhaps TRBD1 (6 bases). The V gene lost 1 base and the J gene lost 3 bases, with 15 bases spanning the gap. The germline gives CDR1 SGHDN, CDR2 FVKESK. The CDR3 is 16 residues long. The CDR3 protein is CASSQGRGGDDYGYTF. Written as DNA, the CDR3 is TGTGCCAGCAGCCAAGGGCGGGGGGGCGACGACTATGGCTACACCTTC.

The chain's CDR3 is CASSLGQGGTYEQYF. The CDR3 bases are TGTGCCAGCAGCTTGGGCCAGGGGGGAACCTACGAGCAGTACTTC. V and J are TRBV5-4 and TRBJ2-7, with a tentative D call TRBD1 (7 bases). The CDR3 has 15 amino acids. The V end was cut by 0 bases, the J end by 2 bases, with 12 bases between. The germline gives CDR1 SGHNT, CDR2 YYREEE (reference sequence).

For the CDR3, the DNA is TGTGCCAGCAGCTTGGAGAGCGCTGGAAACACCATATATTTT. Translation: CASSLESAGNTIYF. The chain couples TRBV5-4 to TRBJ1-3; D gene ambiguous. CDR1 is SGHNT and CDR2 is YYREEE in the germline V gene (reference sequence). The CDR3 is made up of 14 amino acids. The V gene lost 0 bases and the J gene lost 2 bases, with 6 bases spanning the gap. Using reference TRBV5-4 and TRBJ1-3 for the parts outside the CDR3, the full variable domain is ETGVTQSPTHLIKTRGQQVTLRCSSQSGHNTVSWYQQALGQGPQFIFQYYREEENGRGNFPPRFSGLQFPNYSSELNVNALELDDSALYLCASSLESAGNTIYFGEGSWLTVV.

The chain joins TRBV19 to TRBJ1-2; a weak D match, TRBD1 (5 bases). Germline V gene data show CDR1 as LNHDA and CDR2 as SQIVND (reference sequence). V dropped 5 bases and J dropped 0 bases, with 19 bases sitting between them. The CDR3 spans 17 residues. The CDR3 nucleotides are TGTGCCAGTAGTCAGAGCTTCCACGACAGAACTAACTATGGCTACACCTTC. It specifies CASSQSFHDRTNYGYTF.

The chain couples TRBV7-9 to TRBJ1-2, with 7 nucleotides matching TRBD1. With V trimmed by 4 bases and J by 4 bases, 0 bases remained unmatched. Germline-derived CDR1 and CDR2 are SEHNR and FQNEAQ (reference sequence). The CDR3 sequence is 12 residues long. The CDR3, as DNA: TGTGCCAGCAGCTGGACAGGCTATGGCTACACCTTC. Amino acids: CASSWTGYGYTF.

A note on this clone: An end of the junction does not agree with germline; a read error may underlie this. In the same sample, other DNA sequences code for this CDR3. CDR3 bases: TGCGCCAGCAGTTTAAGCGATAAGCCCCAGCATTTT. The encoded protein is CASSLSDKPQHF. The V gene is TRBV28, the J gene TRBJ1-5; no definite D call. The CDR3 totals 12 residues. Germline V gene sequence: CDR1 MDHEN, CDR2 SYDVKM.